The next 15 T cell receptor beta chains were all read from a single sample in a study of blood T cell repertoires in COVID-19 (TCRdb year 2020). Library prep was done by the immunoSEQ multiplex PCR assay. The clones in this table, taken by TCRdb from immuneACCESS, are in-frame only. Not every clone is retained; where verified, under half of the shortfall comes from an unresolved V gene, and the cause of the rest is unknown. The sample table holds some 200,000 clones, of which more than 80% were seen once. 0.5% to 0.6% of the sample comes from the top ten. The sequenced sample was peripheral blood. Receptors originate from a man in his fifties or sixties with acute or convalescent COVID-19.

The chain employs TRBV25-1 and TRBJ2-5, with 9 bases fitting TRBD2. The CDR3 loop spans 15 amino acids. The germline CDR1 and CDR2 sequences are MGHDK and SYGVNS. V shed 8 bases and J 6 bases; nucleotides not matched to a gene: 13. For the CDR3, the DNA is TGTGCCAGCGGAGGCTCTGGTAGCGGGAGAAAGACCCAGTACTTC. It is translated as CASGGSGSGRKTQYF.

This chain uses TRBV28 with TRBJ1-4, with D hard to call. CDR3 size: 14 residues. CDR1 and CDR2 from the germline V gene are MDHEN and SYDVKM. V was shortened by 3 bases and J by 8 bases, with 13 bases between the two germline ends. In DNA, the CDR3 is TGTGCCAGCAGTTTCGATGGCTTCAACGAAAAACTGTTTTTT. It yields the protein CASSFDGFNEKLFF.

The chain couples TRBV18 to TRBJ1-1; the match to TRBD1 covers 9 bases. The CDR3 is made up of 19 amino acids. The germline V gene encodes CDR1 KGHSH and CDR2 LQKENI. The junction had 18 bases not matched to a gene; V was cut back by 6 bases and J by 1 base. In DNA, the CDR3 is TGTGCCAGCTCCAACAATAAATACGGGACAGGGACGGGGAACACTGAAGCTTTCTTT. It is translated as CASSNNKYGTGTGNTEAFF. Full variable domain (remainder filled in from reference TRBV18 and TRBJ1-1): NAGVMQNPRHLVRRRGQEARLRCSPMKGHSHVYWYRQLPEEGLKFMVYLQKENIIDESGMPKERFSAEFPKEGPSILRIQQVVRGDSAAYFCASSNNKYGTGTGNTEAFFGQGTRLTVV.

The J gene is TRBJ2-7, the V gene TRBV27, with 9 bases lining up with TRBD2. Germline V CDR1 and CDR2: MNHEY, SMNVEV (reference sequence). The junction had 1 base not matched to a gene; V was cut back by 3 bases and J by 1 base. This CDR3 is built from 14 residues. Here the CDR3 DNA reads TGTGCCAGCAGTTTGACTAGCGGATCCTACGAGCAGTACTTC. Its protein product is CASSLTSGSYEQYF.

The rearrangement links TRBV7-9 to TRBJ2-5; D perhaps matches TRBD1 (5 bases). Germline V gene sequence: CDR1 SEHNR, CDR2 FQNEAQ (reference sequence). CDR3 length equals 14 residues. Trimming left V 7 bases short and J 3 bases short, with 15 bases between. The CDR3 loop is CASTALRTKETQYF. CDR3 bases: TGTGCCAGCACCGCGCTCAGGACAAAAGAGACCCAGTACTTC.

This sequence joins TRBV6-6 and TRBJ2-3; D remains unclear. Per germline, CDR1 MNHNY and CDR2 SVGAGI (reference sequence). This CDR3 has 14 residues. V was shortened by 8 bases and J by 0 bases, with 12 bases between the two germline ends. CDR3 amino acids: CASESSPSTDTQYF. CDR3 DNA: TGTGCCAGCGAAAGTAGCCCGAGCACAGATACGCAGTATTTT.

This chain's CDR3 is CASSHRGDTGELFF. As DNA, the CDR3 is TGCGCCAGCAGCCACAGGGGGGACACCGGGGAGCTGTTTTTT. The chain combines TRBV5-1 with TRBJ2-2, with 8 bases lining up with TRBD1. This CDR3 spans 14 amino acids. In germline, CDR1 is SGHRS, CDR2 YFSETQ. After removal of 4 bases from V and 3 bases from J, the junction contained 2 bases not matched to a gene. Supplemented by reference TRBV5-1 and TRBJ2-2, the full variable domain reads KAGVTQTPRYLIKTRGQQVTLSCSPISGHRSVSWYQQTPGQGLQFLFEYFSETQRNKGNFPGRFSGRQFSNSRSEMNVSTLELGDSALYLCASSHRGDTGELFFGEGSRLTVL.

This clone has a handful of counts. The genes are TRBV10-3 and TRBJ1-2; 8 bases are a match to TRBD1. J gave up 7 bases and V 6 bases, and 4 bases lay outside the gene matches. Germline V CDR1 and CDR2: ENHRY, SYGVKD. The CDR3 has 12 amino acids. The CDR3: CAISQDRAGYTF. DNA for the CDR3: TGTGCCATCAGCCAGGACAGGGCTGGCTACACCTTC.

This clone was recorded only once. The chain is built from TRBV2 and TRBJ2-7; no firm D call. The CDR3 consists of 11 residues. Trimming shortened V by 7 bases and J by 4 bases, and 8 bases separated the two germline ends. Germline V lookup: CDR1 SNHLY, CDR2 FYNNEI. The CDR3 protein is CASTQIYEQYV. For the CDR3, the DNA is TGTGCCAGCACCCAAATTTACGAGCAGTACGTC.

V gene TRBV19 combines with J gene TRBJ2-2; 14 bases map to TRBD2. The germline gives CDR1 LNHDA, CDR2 SQIVND (reference sequence). The CDR3 loop spans 17 amino acids. V was pared by 4 bases and J by 4 bases, with 5 bases of the junction left unmatched. CDR3 nucleotides: TGTGCCAGTAGTACAAGGACTAGCGGGAGGACCACCGGGGAGCTGTTTTTT. It is translated as CASSTRTSGRTTGELFF.

The V gene is TRBV20-1, the J gene TRBJ1-1, with TRBD1 matching 10 bases. Germline assignment: CDR1 DFQATT and CDR2 SNEGSKA (reference sequence). This CDR3 spans 16 amino acids. V lost 6 bases and J lost 0; bases outside the gene matches: 10. This CDR3 reads CSASTRTGGLNTEAFF. The CDR3 region has the DNA TGCAGTGCCAGTACTAGGACAGGGGGATTGAACACTGAAGCTTTCTTT.

The V and J genes are TRBV7-3 and TRBJ2-2, with 9 bases matching TRBD1. There are 14 residues in the CDR3. V lost 5 bases and J lost 3; bases outside the gene matches: 1. Germline assignment: CDR1 SGHTA and CDR2 FQGTGA. The CDR3 reads CASSRTGDTGELFF. CDR3 DNA sequence: TGTGCCAGCAGCAGGACAGGGGACACCGGGGAGCTGTTTTTT.

The rearrangement joins TRBV21-1 to TRBJ1-6; the table's D call of TRBD1 was not tested on the DNA. TRBV21-1 is a documented pseudogene. The CDR3 is made up of 19 amino acids. The CDR3 reads CASIGTGGFLWGHNSPLHF. DNA of the CDR3: TGTGCCAGCATCGGGACAGGGGGATTTCTTTGGGGTCATAATTCACCCCTCCACTTT.

V gene TRBV18 combines with J gene TRBJ2-2; 8 positions agree with TRBD2. In germline, CDR1 is KGHSH, CDR2 LQKENI. The CDR3 is 15 amino acids. The V segment lost 1 base and the J segment 6 bases; nucleotides outside the gene matches: 4. The CDR3 sequence is CASSPLRGASGELFF. CDR3 bases: TGTGCCAGCTCACCACTGCGGGGGGCCTCCGGGGAGCTGTTTTTT. Full variable domain (outside the CDR3, taken from reference TRBV18 and TRBJ2-2): NAGVMQNPRHLVRRRGQEARLRCSPMKGHSHVYWYRQLPEEGLKFMVYLQKENIIDESGMPKERFSAEFPKEGPSILRIQQVVRGDSAAYFCASSPLRGASGELFFGEGSRLTVL.

This chain links TRBV11-2 with TRBJ2-2, with a weak D call TRBD2 (6 bases). Trimming took 3 bases from V and 0 from J, leaving 17 bases between them. This CDR3 contains 18 residues. Germline V lookup: CDR1 SGHAT, CDR2 FQNNGV. CDR3 DNA sequence: TGTGCCAGCAGCTTCAAGCGGCTAGCGATCGCGAACACCGGGGAGCTGTTTTTT. Translation gives CASSFKRLAIANTGELFF.